This TCR beta chain was captured in a study of PD-1 blockade in classical Hodgkin lymphoma. Clones were sequenced by immunoSEQ multiplex PCR, and TCRdb holds only the in-frame ones, with some missing. The data hold around 18,000 clones, with over 65% observed a single time. Findings of the study overall: Newly diagnosed patients were said to have less baseline TCR diversity than healthy donors did. Significantly greater TCR diversity emerged by C4D1 in CD4+ cells but not CD8+ cells. Why the repertoires differ is still unclear, perhaps disease activity or prior therapy.

On this clone: The antigen remains undetermined.

Time point of the sample: cycle 4 day 1 (C4D1), after more than 5 weeks of nivolumab. Patients all relapsed after autologous stem cell transplantation, and there was variation in brentuximab vedotin exposure. The study purified CD4+ T cells from thawed PBMCs using magnetic negative selection. CDR1 is SQVTM and CDR2 is ANQGSEA in the germline V gene. Trimming pared 7 bases from V and 6 bases from J, leaving 15 bases between. This CDR3 is built from 12 residues. This TCR was sampled from a human donor with classical Hodgkin lymphoma. Sample: CD4+ T cells from blood, taken before the fourth cycle of nivolumab. The chain uses TRBV29-1 and TRBJ2-5, with D maybe TRBD2 (6 bases). CDR3 sequence reads: CSARGAGKTQYF. The DNA for the CDR3 is TGCAGCGCCAGAGGGGCGGGAAAGACCCAGTACTTC.